In this sample, the clone carrying this TCR beta chain turned up a few times. Its target is not known. The entry originates in a study of cytomegalovirus exposure and HLA in healthy donors. The PCR ran on 60 Vbeta and 13 Jbeta primers. Clones were sequenced by immunoSEQ multiplex PCR, and TCRdb holds only the in-frame ones, with some missing. The table includes 110,000 to 150,000 clones, over 60% detected once. J gave up 2 bases and V 4 bases, and 2 bases lay outside the gene matches. This CDR3 has 15 residues. Germline V CDR1 and CDR2: SGHVS, FNYEAQ. Study findings and constraints: Reportedly, HLA-A and HLA-B alleles of most subjects were accurately predicted from TCR beta. Cytomegalovirus association was listed for 164 TCR beta chains.

Healthy individuals who donated bone marrow served as the donors. The rearrangement joins TRBV7-6 to TRBJ2-7, with 13 nucleotides matching TRBD2. Sequences were obtained from PBMCs. The TCR was taken from a man in his forties in good health and CMV-seropositive. In DNA form, the CDR3 reads TGTGCCAGCAGCTCGGGACTAGCGGGAACCTACGAGCAGTACTTC. It specifies CASSSGLAGTYEQYF.